This T cell receptor beta chain is from a study of human T cells and chemical hapten exposure. In the study overall: Across the whole study, which lasted roughly 24 weeks, patients were given diphenylcyclopropenone on the scalp once a week. General study results and limits: Expanded TCRs grouped into significantly more large CDR3 similarity clusters than controls produced. The study found that DPC sensitization did not change TCRs above 1 in 1000 frequency.

TCRdb called the RACE reads again in MiXCR, with one record for every CDR3 protein. The sample lists about 380,000 distinct CDR3 sequences, about 4.8% occurring once. This clonotype was seen many times. The antigen is not known. Time point described: patch test 1, 2 weeks after DPC sensitization. Documented treatment: therapeutic diphenylcyclopropenone sensitization with weekly scalp DPC. The CDR3 is 13 amino acids. V lost 4 bases, J lost 9 bases, and 6 bases stayed unmatched. CDR1 is DFQATT and CDR2 is SNEGSKA in the germline V gene (reference sequence). The material was whole blood, obtained in connection with sensitization to the hapten diphenylcyclopropenone (DPC). The clonotype comes from a woman aged 50 to 60 with alopecia areata. Some clones in this sample may be carry-over from other donors' samples. The chain recombines TRBV20-1 with TRBJ1-5; 10 bases line up with TRBD1. The CDR3 is CSAIDRGLGPQHF. CDR3 DNA sequence: TGCAGTGCTATCGACAGGGGGCTTGGGCCCCAGCATTTT.